The 29 T cell receptor beta chains given below trace back to one sample, sequenced in a study of a mutant IDH1 vaccine in newly diagnosed glioma. Time point in this sample: week 23, last vaccination. The investigators gave 300 ug of mutant IDH1 20-mer peptide in each vaccine dose, together with topical imiquimod. The assay was immunoSEQ multiplex PCR, and TCRdb's table has in-frame clones only and misses some. The data hold 50,000 to 70,000 clones, with approximately 87% observed a single time. For these receptors, no antigen is known. The source was PBMCs, collected from a glioma patient whose treatment included an IDH1 peptide vaccine. All receptors derive from a man between 18 and 29 years old with glioma.

The gene calls are TRBV6-1 and TRBJ2-3; a possible D gene is TRBD2 (5 bases). CDR3 length: 15 amino acids. The germline V gene encodes CDR1 MNHNS and CDR2 SASEGT. V was pared by 2 bases and J by 2 bases, with 11 bases between. The CDR3 reads CASSERGFSTDTQYF. In nucleotides, the CDR3 is TGTGCCAGCAGTGAAAGAGGGTTCTCCACAGATACGCAGTATTTT.

The rearrangement uses TRBV30 and TRBJ1-4; D uncertain. Germline-derived CDR1 and CDR2 are GTSNPN and SVGIG (reference sequence). The CDR3 has 15 residues. Trimming cost V 6 bases and J 8 bases, with 22 bases left between them. The CDR3 region is CACNPLAGAREKLFF. The DNA for the CDR3 is TGTGCCTGTAACCCGCTAGCCGGCGCCAGGGAAAAACTGTTTTTT.

The chain uses TRBV6-5 and TRBJ2-4; D gene ambiguous. CDR3 length: 15 residues. Trimming pared 4 bases from V and 2 bases from J, leaving 12 bases between. The germline V gene has CDR1 MNHEY and CDR2 SVGAGI. The CDR3 DNA reads as TGTGCCAGCAGTTCCCCAGGCCAGTCCAAAAACATTCAGTACTTC. Translating gives CASSSPGQSKNIQYF.

This clone has more than one count but fewer than ten. The chain carries TRBV25-1 and TRBJ1-1, with TRBD1 identical over 12 bases. Per the germline V gene, CDR1 is MGHDK and CDR2 is SYGVNS. The CDR3 runs to 17 residues. V gave up 1 base and J gave up 1 base; unmatched junction bases: 4. The CDR3 protein is CASSESLGQGANTEAFF. Here the CDR3 DNA reads TGTGCCAGCAGTGAATCGCTGGGACAGGGGGCGAACACTGAAGCTTTCTTT. Together with reference TRBV25-1 and TRBJ1-1, the CDR3 gives the full variable domain: EADIYQTPRYLVIGTGKKITLECSQTMGHDKMYWYQQDPGMELHLIHYSYGVNSTEKGDLSSESTVSRIRTEHFPLTLESARPSHTSQYLCASSESLGQGANTEAFFGQGTRLTVV.

The J gene is TRBJ1-1, the V gene TRBV7-3; TRBD1 agrees at 7 bases. V lost 4 bases to trimming and J lost 2 bases; unmatched junction nucleotides: 1. This CDR3 region has 13 residues. Germline-derived CDR1 and CDR2 are SGHTA and FQGTGA. The CDR3 loop is CASSWDRNTEAFF. The DNA for the CDR3 is TGTGCCAGCAGCTGGGACAGAAACACTGAAGCTTTCTTT.

This rearrangement joins TRBV21-1 to TRBJ2-7; the D call TRBD1 from the table was never checked on the DNA. TRBV21-1 is noted as a pseudogene. This CDR3 is built from 17 residues. CDR3 nucleotide sequence: TGTGCCAGCAGCGAAAACCCAAGGGAAGGGGGCGTTCACGAGCAGTACTTC. Translated, it gives CASSENPREGGVHEQYF.

The chain recombines TRBV5-1 with TRBJ2-1, with D possibly matching TRBD2 (6 bases). Germline V lookup: CDR1 SGHRS, CDR2 YFSETQ. This CDR3 comprises 17 residues. Trimming took 4 bases from V and 0 from J, leaving 17 bases between them. CDR3 DNA: TGCGCCAGCAGCGGGGGACTTCTCCTTAGCTCCTACAATGAGCAGTTCTTC. Amino acid sequence: CASSGGLLLSSYNEQFF.

This sequence joins TRBV28 and TRBJ1-5; weak D call: TRBD1 (6 bases). The V gene's germline CDR1 is MDHEN and CDR2 SYDVKM. Trimming took 10 bases from V and 0 from J, leaving 10 bases between them. The CDR3 is 13 residues long. CDR3 region: CAIGQYSNQPQHF. In DNA, the CDR3 is TGTGCCATTGGACAGTATAGCAATCAGCCCCAGCATTTT.

This sequence joins TRBV9 and TRBJ1-3; D ambiguous. Between the trimmed V and J ends, which lost 1 base and 3 bases, there was a span of 11 bases. CDR3 size: 15 residues. CDR1 is SGDLS and CDR2 is YYNGEE in the germline V gene. In DNA, the CDR3 is TGTGCCAGCAGCGTATGGCCATCCCGTGGAAACACCATATATTTT. It specifies CASSVWPSRGNTIYF.

The table lists this clone with a few counts. The chain has TRBV4-1 and TRBJ2-2; 10 nucleotides agree with TRBD1. The CDR3 is 16 residues long. With 4 bases clipped from V and 5 bases from J, the junction kept 7 bases outside the gene matches. The germline V gene encodes CDR1 MGHRA and CDR2 YSYEKL. The CDR3 DNA is TGCGCCAGCAGCCCACCCGGGACAGGGGTTACCGGGGAGCTGTTTTTT. Encoded protein: CASSPPGTGVTGELFF.

The rearrangement links TRBV18 to TRBJ2-6; 8 bases are shared with TRBD2. Germline-derived CDR1 and CDR2 are KGHSH and LQKENI. The V segment lost 0 bases and the J segment 0 bases; nucleotides outside the gene matches: 1. The CDR3 loop spans 17 amino acids. This CDR3 is CASSPPSGSSGANVLTF. CDR3 DNA sequence: TGTGCCAGCTCACCACCGAGCGGGAGCTCTGGGGCCAACGTCCTGACTTTC. The full variable domain, in which reference TRBV18 and TRBJ2-6 provide the parts outside the CDR3, is NAGVMQNPRHLVRRRGQEARLRCSPMKGHSHVYWYRQLPEEGLKFMVYLQKENIIDESGMPKERFSAEFPKEGPSILRIQQVVRGDSAAYFCASSPPSGSSGANVLTFGAGSRLTVL.

The V gene is TRBV11-2, the J gene TRBJ2-7, with no clear D. With 3 bases removed from V and 0 bases from J, the gap between germline ends came to 9 bases. Germline V gene lookup returns CDR1 SGHAT and CDR2 FQNNGV. There are 14 residues in the CDR3. CDR3 in DNA: TGTGCCAGCAGCTTTGGAGACCGCTCCTACGAGCAGTACTTC. Amino acids: CASSFGDRSYEQYF.

The chain recombines TRBV12-5 with TRBJ2-7; 8 bases agree with TRBD1. This CDR3 has 19 amino acids. The V gene's germline CDR1 is LGHNT and CDR2 FRNRAP. J gave up 5 bases and V 1 base, and 19 bases lay outside the gene matches. The CDR3 reads CASGLAITTYETGDDEQYF. The CDR3 DNA sequence: TGTGCTAGTGGTTTGGCTATAACGACATACGAGACAGGGGACGACGAGCAGTACTTC.

This chain uses TRBV28 with TRBJ2-7; D may be TRBD2 (6 bases). This CDR3 spans 18 amino acids. Per the germline V gene, CDR1 is MDHEN and CDR2 is SYDVKM. The V end lost 3 bases, the J end lost 3 bases, and 24 bases lay between the germline ends. CDR3 coding DNA: TGTGCCAGCAGTTTTAAAGCTAGCGAGATCCTTTACAGCTACGAGCAGTACTTC. This translates into CASSFKASEILYSYEQYF.

This clone has a handful of counts. The chain joins TRBV7-9 to TRBJ2-2, with D hard to call. The V and J ends lost 3 bases and 6 bases respectively, with 2 bases between them. The length of the CDR3 is 11 residues. Germline values: CDR1 SEHNR, CDR2 FQNEAQ (reference sequence). As DNA, the CDR3 is TGTGCCAGCAGCTTCCCCGGGGAGCTGTTTTTT. It codes for CASSFPGELFF. Variable domain in full (rest from reference TRBV7-9 and TRBJ2-2): DTGVSQNPRHKITKRGQNVTFRCDPISEHNRLYWYRQTLGQGPEFLTYFQNEAQLEKSRLLSDRFSAERPKGSFSTLEIQRTEQGDSAMYLCASSFPGELFFGEGSRLTVL.

The rearrangement uses TRBV5-1 and TRBJ1-1, with unresolved D. Germline CDR1 is SGHRS and CDR2 is YFSETQ. Trimming removed 4 bases at V and 11 bases at J, with 12 bases between. CDR3 length equals 11 residues. CDR3: CASSGGEGAFF. The CDR3 bases are TGCGCCAGCAGCGGAGGTGAAGGGGCTTTCTTT.

The chain couples TRBV27 to TRBJ2-7, with a possible D match to TRBD1 (7 bases). The CDR3 spans 16 residues. Germline V CDR1 and CDR2: MNHEY, SMNVEV (reference sequence). Trimming left V 0 bases short and J 0 bases short, with 12 bases between. The DNA for the CDR3 is TGTGCCAGCAGTTTATCTCGGGGGACAGTCTCCTACGAGCAGTACTTC. This sequence encodes CASSLSRGTVSYEQYF.

This CDR3 is CASSPRANEQYF. CDR3 DNA: TGTGCCAGCAGCCCAAGGGCCAACGAGCAGTACTTC. V is TRBV7-9 and J is TRBJ2-7; D is undetermined. There are 12 residues in the CDR3. Trimming stripped 5 bases from V and 5 bases from J, with 10 bases between. Germline loops: CDR1 SEHNR, CDR2 FQNEAQ (reference sequence).

CDR3 loop: CASSQWGGWNTEAFF. CDR3 DNA: TGTGCCAGCAGTCAGTGGGGAGGCTGGAACACTGAAGCTTTCTTT. V and J are TRBV6-1 and TRBJ1-1; the D is unclear. Trimming took off 5 bases at V and 1 base at J, with 14 bases between the two ends. The CDR3 is made up of 15 amino acids. Germline values: CDR1 MNHNS, CDR2 SASEGT.

This clone was seen a single time. V gene TRBV6-5 combines with J gene TRBJ2-1; no clear D gene. The length of the CDR3 is 12 residues. Germline values: CDR1 MNHEY, CDR2 SVGAGI. The ends were cut back, 5 bases at V and 10 bases at J, with 12 bases in the middle. DNA for the CDR3: TGTGCCAGCAGTCCCGGGCAGAGGGAGCAGTTCTTC. This encodes CASSPGQREQFF.

There are a few counts of this clone. The rearrangement joins TRBV6-5 to TRBJ1-2; 7 bases are shared with TRBD1. The CDR3 contains 15 residues. In germline, CDR1 is MNHEY, CDR2 SVGAGI. V dropped 6 bases and J dropped 5; count of bases not matched to a gene: 12. CDR3 bases: TGTGCCAGCAGGGCAGGGGGGCCATCAAGGTATGGCTACACCTTC. It encodes CASRAGGPSRYGYTF.

The J gene is TRBJ2-5, the V gene TRBV5-4, with D hard to call. Trimming stripped 0 bases from V and 4 bases from J, with 7 bases between. The CDR3 covers 13 residues. CDR1 is SGHNT and CDR2 is YYREEE in the germline V gene (reference sequence). This CDR3 reads CASSLVGRETQYF. The CDR3 DNA reads as TGTGCCAGCAGCTTGGTAGGGCGAGAGACCCAGTACTTC.

This rearrangement joins TRBV27 to TRBJ2-5, with D perhaps matching TRBD1 or TRBD2 (5 bases each). Germline loops: CDR1 MNHEY, CDR2 SMNVEV (reference sequence). The CDR3 consists of 15 residues. V lost 5 bases and J lost 4, with 17 bases in between. This CDR3 is CASSPGAASLETQYF. CDR3 coding DNA: TGTGCCAGCAGTCCCGGGGCAGCCTCCCTAGAGACCCAGTACTTC.

V usage is TRBV11-2 and J usage is TRBJ2-7; a weak D match, TRBD1 (5 bases). The germline V gene has CDR1 SGHAT and CDR2 FQNNGV. There are 16 residues in the CDR3. V lost 5 bases to trimming and J lost 1 base, with 18 bases between them. This CDR3 is CASSPPVGPESYEQYF. CDR3 bases: TGTGCCAGCAGCCCCCCCGTGGGGCCCGAATCCTACGAGCAGTACTTC.

This chain links TRBV5-1 with TRBJ2-3; 11 bases are a match to TRBD1. There are 19 residues in the CDR3. CDR1 and CDR2 (germline): SGHRS, YFSETQ. The V gene end was trimmed by 3 bases and the J gene end by 1 base; junction bases not matched to a gene: 13. The CDR3 sequence: CASSSLLGTGGSGTDTQYF. The CDR3 DNA sequence: TGCGCCAGCAGCTCCCTTTTGGGGACAGGGGGTAGTGGCACAGATACGCAGTATTTT.

Only a few counts were recorded for this clone. V usage is TRBV4-1 and J usage is TRBJ1-6; D not certain. Trimming stripped 1 base from V and 8 bases from J, with 12 bases between. Germline CDR1 is MGHRA and CDR2 is YSYEKL. This CDR3 is 15 amino acids long. CDR3: CASSQVEGGYSPLHF. CDR3 nucleotides: TGCGCCAGCAGCCAAGTGGAGGGTGGGTATTCACCCCTCCACTTT.

This chain connects TRBV2 to TRBJ2-7, with D uncertain. The germline V gene has CDR1 SNHLY and CDR2 FYNNEI. V shed 8 bases and J shed 2 bases, with 10 bases lying between them. This CDR3 has 12 amino acids. CDR3 DNA: TGTGCCAGCGGTACATGGACCTACGAGCAGTACTTC. Translation gives CASGTWTYEQYF.

The V and J genes are TRBV9 and TRBJ1-4, with D perhaps matching TRBD1 (5 bases). Germline-derived CDR1 and CDR2 are SGDLS and YYNGEE. The CDR3 covers 15 residues. Trimming left V 3 bases short and J 0 bases short, with 9 bases between. CDR3 bases: TGTGCCAGCAGCGGGGACGGCGCAACTAATGAAAAACTGTTTTTT. It codes for CASSGDGATNEKLFF.

The chain has TRBV25-1 and TRBJ2-7; TRBD1 aligns across 8 bases. CDR3 length: 16 amino acids. Unmatched junction bases numbered 6, after V lost 2 bases and J lost 0 bases. CDR1 is MGHDK, CDR2 SYGVNS, per germline. The CDR3 loop reads CASSERWTGYSYEQYF. The CDR3 DNA sequence: TGTGCCAGCAGTGAAAGGTGGACAGGGTACTCCTACGAGCAGTACTTC.